The next 10 T cell receptor beta chains were all read from a single sample in a study of blood T cell repertoires in COVID-19. The data were produced by immunoSEQ multiplex PCR, yet TCRdb's version contains in-frame clones alone and is incomplete. The sample records a few hundred thousand clones, roughly 82% being singletons. The sequencing input was peripheral blood. Receptors were obtained from a woman aged 45-60 years with acute or convalescent COVID-19.

The chain combines TRBV3-1 (or the pseudogene TRBV3-2) with TRBJ2-1; 12 bases line up with TRBD2. The CDR3 loop spans 14 amino acids. Germline CDR1 and CDR2: LGHDT and YNNKEL (reference sequence). The J segment lost 9 bases and the V segment lost 4 bases, leaving 4 bases of the junction unmatched. The CDR3 nucleotides read TGTGCCAGCAGCCGGTCTAGCGGGAGGGCTGAGCAGTTCTTC. Translated: CASSRSSGRAEQFF.

The gene calls are TRBV9 and TRBJ2-1; D unresolved. This CDR3 region has 14 residues. Germline V gene data show CDR1 as SGDLS and CDR2 as YYNGEE. The V end was cut by 0 bases, the J end by 4 bases, with 8 bases between. CDR3 sequence: CASSVAPGYNEQFF. CDR3 bases: TGTGCCAGCAGCGTAGCCCCCGGGTACAATGAGCAGTTCTTC. Based on the CDR3 plus reference TRBV9 and TRBJ2-1, the full variable domain is DSGVTQTPKHLITATGQRVTLRCSPRSGDLSVYWYQQSLDQGLQFLIQYYNGEERAKGNILERFSAQQFPDLHSELNLSSLELGDSALYFCASSVAPGYNEQFFGPGTRLTVL.

This chain connects TRBV7-9 to TRBJ2-7; TRBD2 matches 9 bases. CDR1 and CDR2 from the germline V gene are SEHNR and FQNEAQ (reference sequence). The CDR3 is made up of 15 amino acids. The V gene end was trimmed by 5 bases and the J gene end by 6 bases; junction bases not matched to a gene: 11. DNA for the CDR3: TGTGCCAGCAGCCCAACGGGACTAGCTATGCGCGAGCAGTACTTC. Amino acids: CASSPTGLAMREQYF.

The V gene is TRBV27, the J gene TRBJ2-7, with D possibly being TRBD2 (6 bases). The CDR3 is 14 residues long. The germline V and J ends were trimmed by 11 bases and 2 bases, with 19 bases remaining between them. Germline V lookup: CDR1 MNHEY, CDR2 SMNVEV (reference sequence). CDR3 protein: CASKSWGGTYEQYF. DNA of the CDR3: TGTGCCTCGAAAAGTTGGGGAGGCACCTACGAGCAGTACTTC.

V is TRBV5-4 and J is TRBJ2-7, with 12 bases that match TRBD2. Trimming cost V 1 base and J 4 bases; bases outside gene matches: 3. Germline loops: CDR1 SGHNT, CDR2 YYREEE (reference sequence). The CDR3 runs to 15 residues. CDR3 sequence reads: CASSLRLAGVYEQYF. CDR3 DNA sequence: TGTGCCAGCAGCTTGAGACTAGCGGGAGTGTACGAGCAGTACTTC.

This chain joins TRBV29-1 and TRBJ2-3; TRBD2 matches 8 bases. J lost 7 bases, V lost 7 bases, and 16 bases had no gene match. The V gene's germline CDR1 is SQVTM and CDR2 ANQGSEA. This CDR3 region has 15 residues. CDR3 residues: CSARRVRAGVYTQYF. The CDR3 DNA follows: TGCAGCGCCCGGCGTGTTCGAGCGGGAGTATATACGCAGTATTTT.

This chain uses TRBV28 with TRBJ1-1, with 7 bases identical to TRBD1. V trimming: 10 bases; J trimming: 10 bases; junction bases outside the gene matches: 12. The CDR3 runs 12 residues. Germline assignment: CDR1 MDHEN and CDR2 SYDVKM. CDR3 amino acids: CATNTGALGAFF. The CDR3 coding sequence is TGTGCCACCAACACAGGGGCCCTAGGAGCTTTCTTT.

The chain is built from TRBV6-9 and TRBJ2-5, with unresolved D. The CDR3 is made up of 12 amino acids. The germline V gene has CDR1 MNHGY and CDR2 SVAAGI. The V gene lost 2 bases and the J gene lost 4 bases, with 5 bases spanning the gap. The CDR3 protein is CASSYARETQYF. The CDR3 DNA reads as TGTGCCAGCAGTTATGCGAGAGAGACCCAGTACTTC.

This sequence joins TRBV6-4 and TRBJ1-2; 7 bases match TRBD1. This CDR3 is built from 15 residues. The ends lost 4 bases at V and 5 bases at J; junction bases unmatched: 10. Germline CDR1 reads MRHNA; CDR2 reads SNTAGT. The CDR3 here is CASSGIRDRDYGYTF. As DNA, the CDR3 is TGTGCCAGCAGTGGGATCCGGGACAGAGATTATGGCTACACCTTC.

The V gene is TRBV5-1, the J gene TRBJ2-7, with TRBD1 identical over 11 bases. The J segment lost 1 base and the V segment lost 0 bases, leaving 6 bases of the junction unmatched. Germline loops: CDR1 SGHRS, CDR2 YFSETQ. The CDR3 covers 17 residues. CDR3 amino acids: CASSLGTGGEISYEQYF. The CDR3 DNA follows: TGCGCCAGCAGCTTGGGGACAGGGGGCGAAATATCCTACGAGCAGTACTTC.